This is a list of T cell receptor beta chains from one sample in a study of T cells in Graves' hyperthyroidism and ophthalmopathy. TCRdb re-called the multiplex PCR reads with MiXCR, one entry per CDR3 protein. The sample records roughly 560,000 distinct CDR3 sequences, 14% to 15% being singletons. The specimen sequenced was blood. These receptors all stem from a woman aged 40 to 55 with Graves' ophthalmopathy. CDR3s include the opening cysteine and the closing phenylalanine or tryptophan. Each record gives: clone size, V gene, J gene, D gene, CDR3 DNA, CDR3 protein. D genes are given only for firm matches. Expanded clones are given a class, and other clones once, few, many or no size at all.

many	TRBV15	TRBJ2-5	.	TGTGCCACCAGCAGAGGTCACGGGGGAGCAGAGACCCAGTACTTC	CATSRGHGGAETQYF
few	TRBV7-9	TRBJ2-5	.	TGTGCCAGCAGCTTAGGAAGGACTATGCAAGAGACCCAGTACTTC	CASSLGRTMQETQYF
many	TRBV30	TRBJ2-5	.	TGTGCCTGGAGGGATGAAAACACAGGGAGGGGGACCCAGTACTTC	CAWRDENTGRGTQYF
many	TRBV4-3	TRBJ2-7	.	TGCGCCAGCAGCCAAGAAAGCTCCAACTCCTACGAGCAGTACTTC	CASSQESSNSYEQYF
many	TRBV7-2	TRBJ2-7	.	TGTGCCAGCAGCTTAGACCTCTATATCTCCTACGAGCAGTACTTC	CASSLDLYISYEQYF
.	TRBV28	TRBJ2-4	TRBD2	TGTGCCAGCAGTCTCCGGACTAGCGGGACCAAAAACATTCAGTACTTC	CASSLRTSGTKNIQYF
.	TRBV6-2/TRBV6-3	TRBJ2-7	TRBD1	TGTGCCAGCAGCACTGTCGGGACAGGGAGGTACGAGCAGTACTTC	CASSTVGTGRYEQYF
many	TRBV19	TRBJ1-1	.	TGTGCCAGTAGTATGGGGCACCAGAACACTGAAGCTTTCTTT	CASSMGHQNTEAFF
many	TRBV12-3/TRBV12-4	TRBJ2-2	TRBD2	TGTGCCAGCAGTCAACTAGCGGCCGGGGGAACCGGGGAGCTGTTTTTT	CASSQLAAGGTGELFF
.	TRBV10-1	TRBJ2-7	.	TGCGCCAGCAGTGACCGGGACACCTTTGATGAGCAGTACTTC	CASSDRDTFDEQYF
few	TRBV18	TRBJ2-4	.	TGTGCCAGCTCACCACCCCAGCGGGTAGCCAAAAACATTCAGTACTTC	CASSPPQRVAKNIQYF
many	TRBV6-1	TRBJ1-5	TRBD1	TGTGCCAGCAGGGACAGGGACAATCAGCCCCAGCATTTT	CASRDRDNQPQHF
.	TRBV18	TRBJ2-5	.	TGTGCCAGCTCCCCCCGGACCGATCCGGAGACCCAGTACTTC	CASSPRTDPETQYF
many	TRBV14	TRBJ2-2	TRBD1	TGTGCCAGCAGCCCGAGACAGGGGGTTGCCGGGGAGCTGTTTTTT	CASSPRQGVAGELFF
many	TRBV20-1	TRBJ2-7	.	TGCAGTGCTTTATTCTACGAGCAGTACTTC	CSALFYEQYF
.	TRBV6-2/TRBV6-3	TRBJ2-1	.	TGTGCCAGCAGTTACGGGGACGGCGCCTCCCCCGAGCGCTTC	CASSYGDGASPERF
many	TRBV15	TRBJ2-6	.	TGTGCCACCAGCAGAGCCATCGGTGGTGAAGGGGCCAACGTCCTGACTTTC	CATSRAIGGEGANVLTF
once	TRBV12-3/TRBV12-4	TRBJ2-5	TRBD2	TGTGCCAGCAGTCCGCCGCTAGCGGAAGAGACCCAGTACTTC	CASSPPLAEETQYF
many	TRBV18	TRBJ2-7	.	TGTGCCAGCTCACCACCCGGGGATCCCTACGAGCAGTACTTC	CASSPPGDPYEQYF
many	TRBV20-1	TRBJ2-5	TRBD1	TGCAGTTCCCCAGGGGGACAACAAGAGACCCAGTACTTC	CSSPGGQQETQYF
once	TRBV6-2/TRBV6-3	TRBJ2-7	TRBD1	TGTGCCAGCCGAACTCCGGGACAGCTAACCTACGAGCAGTACTTC	CASRTPGQLTYEQYF
.	TRBV7-2	TRBJ2-7	.	TGTGCCAGCAGCTTAGGGCGGAGGGAGTACGAGCAGTACTTC	CASSLGRREYEQYF
many	TRBV6-2/TRBV6-3	TRBJ2-7	.	TGTGCCAGCAGTTACTCCCCCATCTACGAGCAGTACTTC	CASSYSPIYEQYF
.	TRBV7-8	TRBJ2-7	.	TGTGCCAGCAGCACTCCGGGGGTTCCCTACGAGCAGTACTTC	CASSTPGVPYEQYF
.	TRBV4-1	TRBJ2-7	TRBD1	TGCGCCAGCAGCCAACCCGGGACAGACGAATCCTACGAGCAGTACTTC	CASSQPGTDESYEQYF
many	TRBV7-8	TRBJ2-7	TRBD1	TGTGCCAGCAGCCCAGGGGGCCGCGACGAGCAGTACTTC	CASSPGGRDEQYF
many	TRBV13	TRBJ2-2	.	TGTGCCAGCAGCTTCCTAGGTGTGGCCGGGGAGCTGTTTTTT	CASSFLGVAGELFF
many	TRBV12-3/TRBV12-4	TRBJ2-7	.	TGTGCCAGCAGCCATGAAAGGGTGCCGCAGTACTTC	CASSHERVPQYF
few	TRBV6-1	TRBJ2-7	.	TGTGCCAGCAGAAGACACAGAGAGTCCTACGAGCAGTACTTC	CASRRHRESYEQYF
many	TRBV11-2	TRBJ2-7	.	TGTGCCAGCAGCAACAACTACGAGCAGTACTTC	CASSNNYEQYF
.	TRBV11-2	TRBJ2-5	TRBD2	TGTGCCAGCAGCTTAGAAATGGGGCGGGGGCAAGAGACCCAGTACTTC	CASSLEMGRGQETQYF
many	TRBV6-1	TRBJ2-7	.	TGTGCCACGACTCCGGGACTCTACCCCTACGAGCAGTACTTC	CATTPGLYPYEQYF
.	TRBV7-8	TRBJ1-6	TRBD1	TGTGCCAGCAGCTTAGCGCAGGGGGCGCATTCACCCCTCCACTTT	CASSLAQGAHSPLHF
few	TRBV3-1	TRBJ1-2	.	TGTGCCAGCAGCCAAGCCTTCGGACAGAACTATGGCTACACCTTC	CASSQAFGQNYGYTF
many	TRBV7-3	TRBJ2-5	.	TGTGCCAGCAGCCACGGTGCGCAAGAGACCCAGTACTTC	CASSHGAQETQYF
.	TRBV20-1	TRBJ2-5	.	TGCAGTGCTAGTTACCAGCAAGAGACCCAGTACTTC	CSASYQQETQYF
.	TRBV19	TRBJ2-1	.	TGTGCCAGTAGCGGCGCGGAAAGCTCCTACAATGAGCAGTTCTTC	CASSGAESSYNEQFF
few	TRBV7-9	TRBJ2-7	.	TGTGCCAGCAGCTTAGCGGTGGGCGGGACCGAAGAGCAGTACTTC	CASSLAVGGTEEQYF
many	TRBV11-2	TRBJ1-5	.	TGTGCCAGCAGCGCTAAAGGGAGGGGAGAGGCAAGGAATCAGCCCCAGCATTTT	CASSAKGRGEARNQPQHF
many	TRBV6-5	TRBJ2-1	TRBD2	TGTGCCAGCAGTTACGGCCCTAGCGGGATATACAATGAGCAGTTCTTC	CASSYGPSGIYNEQFF
few	TRBV2	TRBJ1-5	.	TGTGCCAGCACCCTCGATGGGGGGGCCAATCAGCCCCAGCATTTT	CASTLDGGANQPQHF
many	TRBV28	TRBJ2-7	TRBD1	TGTGCCAGCAGTTCTTACAGGGGAAGCGAGCAGTACTTC	CASSSYRGSEQYF
many	TRBV19	TRBJ2-7	.	TGTGCCAGTAGTATGCAGGCAGGGACCAACTACGAGCAGTACTTC	CASSMQAGTNYEQYF
many	TRBV11-2	TRBJ2-7	.	TGTGCCAGCAGCTTAGATCTAGGGGGCTACGAGCAGTACTTC	CASSLDLGGYEQYF
many	TRBV5-1	TRBJ2-7	TRBD2	TGCGCCAGCAGCTTGGGGACTAGCGGGGCACGAGGCTACGAGCAGTACTTC	CASSLGTSGARGYEQYF
.	TRBV6-2/TRBV6-3	TRBJ2-4	.	TGTGCCAGCAGTCGGCGACAGAAAAACATTCAGTACTTC	CASSRRQKNIQYF